Following are 10 T cell receptor beta chains from one sample sequenced in a study of T cell responses to AZD1222 COVID-19 vaccine. The protocol was immunoSEQ multiplex PCR, while the TCRdb copy is restricted to in-frame clones and leaves out a portion. The table has approximately 150,000 clones, 87% seen once. Sequenced material: peripheral blood, taken 28 days after the second AZD1222 dose. These receptor sequences come from an adult who received the AZD1222 COVID-19 vaccine.

Remarks on this clone: Other DNA variants within this sample encode the same CDR3. CDR3 sequence: CASSPSYEQYF. The CDR3 DNA reads TGTGCCAGCAGCCCCAGCTACGAGCAGTACTTC. The chain recombines TRBV7-2 with TRBJ2-7; D is unclear. This CDR3 region has 11 residues. The V gene's germline CDR1 is SGHTA and CDR2 FQGNSA. The germline V and J ends were trimmed by 5 bases and 3 bases, with 5 bases remaining between them.

V usage is TRBV2 and J usage is TRBJ1-1; 7 positions match TRBD1. The junction had 10 bases not matched to a gene; V was cut back by 8 bases and J by 4 bases. CDR3 length equals 14 residues. Per germline, CDR1 SNHLY and CDR2 FYNNEI. CDR3 in amino acids: CASRRGDGSTEAFF. CDR3 DNA sequence: TGTGCCAGCCGCAGGGGGGATGGAAGCACTGAAGCTTTCTTT.

The chain uses TRBV20-1 and TRBJ1-2, with D uncertain. The CDR3 is 13 amino acids. Trimming shortened V by 3 bases and J by 0 bases, and 8 bases separated the two germline ends. The germline CDR1 and CDR2 sequences are DFQATT and SNEGSKA (reference sequence). The CDR3: CSASRATNYGYTF. The CDR3 DNA sequence: TGCAGTGCTAGTCGGGCGACTAACTATGGCTACACCTTC.

V gene TRBV9 combines with J gene TRBJ2-1; 7 nucleotides match TRBD2. The CDR3 is 15 amino acids. Germline lookup yields CDR1 SGDLS and CDR2 YYNGEE. V gave up 0 bases and J gave up 2 bases; unmatched junction bases: 2. The CDR3: CASSVGLAAYNEQFF. The CDR3 region has the DNA TGTGCCAGCAGCGTAGGGCTAGCGGCCTACAATGAGCAGTTCTTC. The whole variable domain, remainder taken from reference TRBV9 and TRBJ2-1, is DSGVTQTPKHLITATGQRVTLRCSPRSGDLSVYWYQQSLDQGLQFLIQYYNGEERAKGNILERFSAQQFPDLHSELNLSSLELGDSALYFCASSVGLAAYNEQFFGPGTRLTVL.

The J gene is TRBJ2-3, the V gene TRBV3-1 (or the pseudogene TRBV3-2); TRBD2 matches 7 bases. The CDR3 is 15 amino acids. J was trimmed by 2 bases and V by 6 bases; bases with no gene match: 8. CDR1 is LGHDT and CDR2 is YNNKEL in the germline V gene (reference sequence). CDR3 sequence: CASRPRGSFTDTQYF. The CDR3 coding sequence is TGTGCCAGCAGACCGCGGGGGAGCTTCACAGATACGCAGTATTTT.

This clone occurred once. The chain uses TRBV11-2 and TRBJ1-1; the D is unclear. V shed 5 bases and J shed 1 base, with 14 bases lying between them. This CDR3 comprises 15 residues. In germline, CDR1 is SGHAT, CDR2 FQNNGV. The CDR3 region has the DNA TGTGCCAGCAGCCGTGTCACAACCCCGAACACTGAAGCTTTCTTT. Its translation is CASSRVTTPNTEAFF.

The chain uses TRBV9 and TRBJ2-1, with D tentatively TRBD1 (6 bases). In germline, CDR1 is SGDLS, CDR2 YYNGEE. The V gene lost 0 bases and the J gene lost 5 bases, with 12 bases spanning the gap. This CDR3 contains 15 residues. For the CDR3, the DNA is TGTGCCAGCAGCGTAGGTGCAGGGACACACAATGAGCAGTTCTTC. As protein: CASSVGAGTHNEQFF. Using reference TRBV9 and TRBJ2-1 for the parts outside the CDR3, the full variable domain is DSGVTQTPKHLITATGQRVTLRCSPRSGDLSVYWYQQSLDQGLQFLIQYYNGEERAKGNILERFSAQQFPDLHSELNLSSLELGDSALYFCASSVGAGTHNEQFFGPGTRLTVL.

This clone was found once. The genes are TRBV10-2 and TRBJ2-5; 12 nucleotides match TRBD2. Germline V gene data show CDR1 as WSHSY and CDR2 as SAAADI. The CDR3 consists of 14 residues. With 7 bases clipped from V and 2 bases from J, the junction kept 2 bases outside the gene matches. The CDR3 loop is CASNLAGGQETQYF. CDR3 DNA: TGCGCCAGCAACCTAGCGGGGGGGCAAGAGACCCAGTACTTC.

The chain links TRBV10-3 to TRBJ1-5; D is undetermined. Germline lookup yields CDR1 ENHRY and CDR2 SYGVKD. V lost 1 base and J 7 bases, leaving 14 bases between the germline ends. This CDR3 is 15 amino acids long. This CDR3 reads CAISEYGGIQQPQHF. DNA of the CDR3: TGTGCCATCAGTGAGTATGGAGGTATTCAACAGCCCCAGCATTTT.

This CDR3 is CASSIRAGVYEQYF. CDR3 bases: TGTGCCAGTAGTATACGGGCAGGGGTCTACGAGCAGTACTTC. The chain uses TRBV19 and TRBJ2-7; perhaps TRBD1 as D (6 bases). V lost 2 bases and J 3 bases, leaving 11 bases between the germline ends. Germline V CDR1 and CDR2: LNHDA, SQIVND (reference sequence). The CDR3 length is 14 residues.